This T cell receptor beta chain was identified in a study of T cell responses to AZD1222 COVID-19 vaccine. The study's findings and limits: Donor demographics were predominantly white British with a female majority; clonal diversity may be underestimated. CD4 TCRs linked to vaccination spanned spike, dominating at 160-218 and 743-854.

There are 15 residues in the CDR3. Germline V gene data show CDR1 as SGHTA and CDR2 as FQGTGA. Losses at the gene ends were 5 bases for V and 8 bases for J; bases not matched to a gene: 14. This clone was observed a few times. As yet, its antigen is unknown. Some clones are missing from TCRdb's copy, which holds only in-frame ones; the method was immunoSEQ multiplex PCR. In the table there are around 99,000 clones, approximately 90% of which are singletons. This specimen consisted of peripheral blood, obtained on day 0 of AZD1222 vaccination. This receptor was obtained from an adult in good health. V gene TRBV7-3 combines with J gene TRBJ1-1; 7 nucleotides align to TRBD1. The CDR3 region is CASSPSDRAFGEAFF. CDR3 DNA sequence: TGTGCCAGCAGCCCATCAGACAGGGCTTTCGGGGAAGCTTTCTTT.